Detailed here is one TCR beta chain. Its matching antigen is unknown. CDR1 is SNHLY and CDR2 is FYNNEI in the germline V gene. Between the trimmed V and J ends, which lost 6 bases and 4 bases, there was a span of 9 bases. This CDR3 is built from 13 residues. Assay used: immunoSEQ multiplex PCR; TCRdb lists only in-frame clones, some missing. This sample has around 28,000 clones, with roughly 84% found just once. Stated time point: recipient sample about 28 days before transplant, after cytoreduction. This sample was taken from a study of T cell clonotyping in hematopoietic cell transplantation. Study results and limitations: Higher Inverse Simpson Index values in graft donor and pretransplant recipient predicted broader posttransplant TCR diversity. Recipient TCR diversity dropped after transplant; expanded clonotypes rose from day 30 to 180.

The receptor comes from a man between 35 and 55 years old with acute myeloid leukemia. Some clones in this sample may be carry-over from other donors' samples. This specimen consisted of peripheral blood mononuclear cells, obtained before stem cell transplant. V usage is TRBV2 and J usage is TRBJ2-2; a possible D gene is TRBD2 (6 bases). CDR3 residues: CASREGFTGELFF. The CDR3, as DNA: TGTGCCAGCAGGGAGGGTTTCACCGGGGAGCTGTTTTTT.